This T cell receptor beta chain was captured in a study of blood T cells in healthy people across ages. Germline loops: CDR1 SGHAT, CDR2 FQNNGV. Trimming took off 0 bases at V and 7 bases at J, with 10 bases between the two ends. The CDR3 totals 14 residues. A second PCR, run for about 7 to 11 cycles, used a sample-barcoded 5' primer plus a J-beta primer mix. TCRdb passed the 5' RACE reads through MiXCR, listing each CDR3 protein once. In the table there are around 1,000,000 distinct CDR3 sequences, under 30% of which are singletons. In addition, the sample was reused for a study of T cells of mothers and their children.

The receptor's source is a girl aged 2 to 9 in good health. This chain uses TRBV11-2 with TRBJ2-1; a weak D match, TRBD2 (5 bases). The sample consisted of blood. CDR3 residues: CASSLEGVVNEQFF. CDR3 sequence (DNA): TGTGCCAGCAGCTTAGAGGGAGTTGTAAATGAGCAGTTCTTC.